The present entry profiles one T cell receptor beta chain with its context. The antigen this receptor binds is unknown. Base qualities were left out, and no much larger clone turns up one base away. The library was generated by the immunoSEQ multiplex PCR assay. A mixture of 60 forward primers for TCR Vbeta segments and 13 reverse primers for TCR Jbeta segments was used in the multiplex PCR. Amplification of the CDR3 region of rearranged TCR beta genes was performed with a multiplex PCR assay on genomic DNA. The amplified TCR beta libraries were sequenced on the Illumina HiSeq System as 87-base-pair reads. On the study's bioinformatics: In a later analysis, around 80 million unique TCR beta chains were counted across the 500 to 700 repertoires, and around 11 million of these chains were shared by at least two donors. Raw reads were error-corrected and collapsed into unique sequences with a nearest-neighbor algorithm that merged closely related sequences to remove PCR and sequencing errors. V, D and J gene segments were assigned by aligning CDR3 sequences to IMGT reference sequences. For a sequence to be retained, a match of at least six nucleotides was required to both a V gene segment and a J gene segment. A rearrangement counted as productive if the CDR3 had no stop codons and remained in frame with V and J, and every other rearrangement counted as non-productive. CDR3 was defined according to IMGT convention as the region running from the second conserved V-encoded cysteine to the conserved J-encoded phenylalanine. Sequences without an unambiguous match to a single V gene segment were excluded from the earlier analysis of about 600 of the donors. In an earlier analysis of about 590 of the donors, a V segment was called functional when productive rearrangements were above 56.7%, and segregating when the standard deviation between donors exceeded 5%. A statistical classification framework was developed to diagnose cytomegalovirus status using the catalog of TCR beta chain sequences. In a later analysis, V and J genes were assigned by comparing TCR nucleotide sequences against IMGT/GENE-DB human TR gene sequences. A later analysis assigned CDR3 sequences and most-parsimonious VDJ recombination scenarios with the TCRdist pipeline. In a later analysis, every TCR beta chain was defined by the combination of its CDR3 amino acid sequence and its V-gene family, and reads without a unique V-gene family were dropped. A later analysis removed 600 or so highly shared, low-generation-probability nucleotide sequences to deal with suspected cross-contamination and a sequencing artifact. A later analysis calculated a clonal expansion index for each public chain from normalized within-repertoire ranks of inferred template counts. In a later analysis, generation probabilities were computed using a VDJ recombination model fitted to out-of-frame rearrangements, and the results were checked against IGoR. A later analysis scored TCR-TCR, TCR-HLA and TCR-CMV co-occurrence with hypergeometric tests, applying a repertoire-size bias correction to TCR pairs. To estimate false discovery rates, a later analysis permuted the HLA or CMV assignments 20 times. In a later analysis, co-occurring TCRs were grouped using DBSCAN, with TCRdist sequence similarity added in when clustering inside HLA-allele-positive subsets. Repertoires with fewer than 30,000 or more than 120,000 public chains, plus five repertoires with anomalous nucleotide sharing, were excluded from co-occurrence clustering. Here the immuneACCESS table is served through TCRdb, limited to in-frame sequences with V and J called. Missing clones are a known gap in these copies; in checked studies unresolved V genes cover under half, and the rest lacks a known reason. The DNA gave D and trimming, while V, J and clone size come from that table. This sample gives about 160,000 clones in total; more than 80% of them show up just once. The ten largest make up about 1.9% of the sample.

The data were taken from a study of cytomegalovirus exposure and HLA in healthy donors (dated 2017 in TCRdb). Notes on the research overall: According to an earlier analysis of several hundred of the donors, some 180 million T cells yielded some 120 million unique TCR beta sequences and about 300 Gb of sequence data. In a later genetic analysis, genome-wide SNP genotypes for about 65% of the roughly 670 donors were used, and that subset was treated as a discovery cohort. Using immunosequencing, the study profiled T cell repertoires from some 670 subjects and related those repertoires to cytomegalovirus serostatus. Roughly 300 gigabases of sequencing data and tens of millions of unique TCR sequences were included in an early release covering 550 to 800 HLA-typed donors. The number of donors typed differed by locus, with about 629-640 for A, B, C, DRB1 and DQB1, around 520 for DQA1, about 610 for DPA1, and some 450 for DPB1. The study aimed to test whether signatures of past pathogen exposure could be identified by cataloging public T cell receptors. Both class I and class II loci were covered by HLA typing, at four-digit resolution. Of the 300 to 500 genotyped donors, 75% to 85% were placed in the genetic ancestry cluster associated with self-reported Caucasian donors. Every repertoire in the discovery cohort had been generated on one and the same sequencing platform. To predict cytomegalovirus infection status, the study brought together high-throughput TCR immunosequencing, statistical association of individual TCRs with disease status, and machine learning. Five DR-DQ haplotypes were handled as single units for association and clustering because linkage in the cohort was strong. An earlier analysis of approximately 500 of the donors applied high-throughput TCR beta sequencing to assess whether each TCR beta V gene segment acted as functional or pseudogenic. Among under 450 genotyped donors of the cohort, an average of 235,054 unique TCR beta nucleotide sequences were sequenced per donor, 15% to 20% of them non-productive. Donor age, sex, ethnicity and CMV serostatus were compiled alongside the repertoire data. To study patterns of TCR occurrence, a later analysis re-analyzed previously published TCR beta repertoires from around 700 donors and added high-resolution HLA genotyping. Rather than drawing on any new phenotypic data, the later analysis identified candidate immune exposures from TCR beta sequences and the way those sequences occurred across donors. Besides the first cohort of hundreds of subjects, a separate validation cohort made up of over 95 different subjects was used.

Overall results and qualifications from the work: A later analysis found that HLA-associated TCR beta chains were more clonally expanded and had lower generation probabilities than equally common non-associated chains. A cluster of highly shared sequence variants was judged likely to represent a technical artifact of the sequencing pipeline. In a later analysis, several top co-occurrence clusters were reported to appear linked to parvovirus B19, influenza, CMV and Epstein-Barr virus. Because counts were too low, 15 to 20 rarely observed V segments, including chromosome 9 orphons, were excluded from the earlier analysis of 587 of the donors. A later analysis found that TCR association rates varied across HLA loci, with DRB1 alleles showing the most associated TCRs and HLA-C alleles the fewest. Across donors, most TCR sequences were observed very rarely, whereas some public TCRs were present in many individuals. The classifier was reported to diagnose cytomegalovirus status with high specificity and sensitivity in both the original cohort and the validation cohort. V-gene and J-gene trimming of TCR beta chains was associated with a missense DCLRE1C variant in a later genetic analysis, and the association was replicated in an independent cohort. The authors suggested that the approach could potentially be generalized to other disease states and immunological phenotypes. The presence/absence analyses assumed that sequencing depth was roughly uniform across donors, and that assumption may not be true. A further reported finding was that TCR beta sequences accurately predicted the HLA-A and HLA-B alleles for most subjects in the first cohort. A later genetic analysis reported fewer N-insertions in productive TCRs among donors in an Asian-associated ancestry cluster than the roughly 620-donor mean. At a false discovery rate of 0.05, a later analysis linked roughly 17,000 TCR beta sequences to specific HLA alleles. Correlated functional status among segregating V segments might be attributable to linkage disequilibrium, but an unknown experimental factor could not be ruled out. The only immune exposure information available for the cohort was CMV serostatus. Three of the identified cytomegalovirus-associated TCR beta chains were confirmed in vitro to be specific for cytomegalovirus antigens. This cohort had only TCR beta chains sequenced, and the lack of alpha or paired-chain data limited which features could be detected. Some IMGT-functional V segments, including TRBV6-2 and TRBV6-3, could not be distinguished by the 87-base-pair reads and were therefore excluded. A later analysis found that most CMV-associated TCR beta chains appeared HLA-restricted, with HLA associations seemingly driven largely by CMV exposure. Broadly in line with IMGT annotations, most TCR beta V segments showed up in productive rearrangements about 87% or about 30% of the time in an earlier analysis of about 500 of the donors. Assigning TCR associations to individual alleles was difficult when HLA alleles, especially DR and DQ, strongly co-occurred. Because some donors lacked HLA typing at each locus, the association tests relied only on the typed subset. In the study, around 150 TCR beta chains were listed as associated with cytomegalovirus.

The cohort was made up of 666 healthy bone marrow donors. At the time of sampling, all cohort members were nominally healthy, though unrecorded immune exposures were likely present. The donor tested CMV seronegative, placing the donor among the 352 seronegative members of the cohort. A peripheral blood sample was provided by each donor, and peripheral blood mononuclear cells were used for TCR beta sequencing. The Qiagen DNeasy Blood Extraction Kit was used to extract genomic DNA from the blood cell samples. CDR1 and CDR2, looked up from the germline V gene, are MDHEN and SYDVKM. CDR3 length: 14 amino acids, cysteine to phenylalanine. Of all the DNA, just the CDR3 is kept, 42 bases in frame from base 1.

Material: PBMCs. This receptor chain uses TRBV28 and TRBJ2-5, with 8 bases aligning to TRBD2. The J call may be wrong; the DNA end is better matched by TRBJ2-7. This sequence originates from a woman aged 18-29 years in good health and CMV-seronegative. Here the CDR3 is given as CASSPSGFLDEQYF. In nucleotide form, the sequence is TGTGCCAGCAGCCCTAGCGGGTTCCTCGACGAGCAGTACTTC.